The clone carrying this T cell receptor beta chain showed up just a few times. V lost 4 bases and J 6 bases, leaving 21 bases between the germline ends. This CDR3 has 16 residues. CDR1 SGDLS and CDR2 YYNGEE come from the germline V gene. Using constant-segment primers, 5'RACE produced TCR alpha and TCR beta cDNA libraries carrying sample barcodes and UMIs. TCRdb independently ran MiXCR on the 5' RACE reads; one entry per CDR3 protein. The table records more than 250,000 distinct CDR3 sequences, about a sixth of them present only once. The record originates from a study of T-cell memory formation after mild COVID-19.

The TCR sequence derives from a man aged 18 to 30 who had mild COVID-19 (a few samples of this study predate the infection). Cell type and time point are not known. The rearrangement joins TRBV9 to TRBJ2-3; D might be TRBD1 (5 bases). The sequencing input was PBMCs or a T cell subset sorted from them (not recorded which). The CDR3 spells CASSPPRAVGWDTQYF. In nucleotides, the CDR3 is TGTGCCAGCAGCCCCCCCAGGGCGGTAGGATGGGATACGCAGTATTTT.